The source of this T cell receptor beta chain is a study of T cell responses to AZD1222 COVID-19 vaccine. The study's findings and limits: Clonal diversity was possibly underestimated, and the donors were mostly white British, with more females. Baseline seropositivity occurred in only six AZD1222 recipients. Only after the peak T cell response were repertoires sampled.

About this clone itself: Antigen: not known.

Data came from immunoSEQ multiplex PCR; TCRdb stores just in-frame clones and leaves some out. The sample records about 130,000 clones, approximately 85% being singletons. The CDR3 runs 14 residues. Trimming removed 5 bases from V and 2 bases from J, with 10 bases in between. The V gene's germline CDR1 is MDHEN and CDR2 SYDVKM. The clonotype originates from an adult in good health. The chain employs TRBV28 and TRBJ1-5; D may be TRBD1 (5 bases). Here the sequenced sample was peripheral blood, taken on day 0 of MenACWY control vaccination. Here the CDR3 reads CASSGGGGNQPQHF. As DNA, the CDR3 is TGTGCCAGCAGTGGGGGGGGTGGCAATCAGCCCCAGCATTTT.